This T cell receptor (beta chain) was sequenced during a study of spatial heterogeneity in lung cancer. This clonotype was detected only a few times. Its antigen is unidentified. Stated time point: blood at routine non-recurrence follow-up after resection. This CDR3 is built from 14 residues. The V segment lost 7 bases and the J segment 4 bases; nucleotides outside the gene matches: 6. Germline CDR1 reads LNHDA; CDR2 reads SQIVND (reference sequence). Study findings and constraints: More often at tumor resection than at routine follow-up, ubiquitous expanded tumor TCRs were detected in the blood.

A single record per CDR3 protein comes from TCRdb applying MiXCR to the 5' RACE reads. This sample has some 30,000 distinct CDR3 sequences; 10% occur once, and the top ten carry approximately 30%. This specimen consisted of PBMCs, obtained at follow-up. The clonotype originates from a female donor with early-stage non-small cell lung cancer. The rearrangement links TRBV19 to TRBJ2-3; 9 nucleotides align to TRBD1. This CDR3 reads CASKPNRGPDTQYF. The CDR3, as DNA: TGTGCCAGTAAACCAAACAGGGGGCCAGATACGCAGTATTTT. Variable domain in full (rest from reference TRBV19 and TRBJ2-3): DGGITQSPKYLFRKEGQNVTLSCEQNLNHDAMYWYRQDPGQGLRLIYYSQIVNDFQKGDIAEGYSVSREKKESFPLTVTSAQKNPTAFYLCASKPNRGPDTQYFGPGTRLTVL.